The entry that follows covers one TCR beta chain sequence. The CDR3 length is 13 residues. Germline lookup yields CDR1 MNHEY and CDR2 SVGEGT. With 7 bases removed from V and 4 bases from J, the gap between germline ends came to 13 bases. TCR beta sequencing covered blood CD8+ and CD4+ T cells. As judged by recently defined diagnostic criteria, patients with Susac syndrome had definite or probable disease. Reverse transcription of 0.5 to 1 ug RNA was carried out with random hexamers. An immunoSEQ multiplex PCR generated amplified TCR beta CDR3 products spanning 54 Vbeta and 13 Jbeta. TCRdb processed the immunoSEQ multiplex PCR reads anew with MiXCR; each CDR3 protein has one entry. The table shows 75,000 to 95,000 distinct CDR3 sequences, with 96% occurring only once. This entry comes from a study of CD8 T cells in Susac syndrome.

The V call is TRBV6-2 or TRBV6-3, the J call TRBJ1-2; the D gene is possibly TRBD1 (6 bases). The TCR was taken from a human donor with Susac syndrome. Sequencing was carried out using CD8+ T cells from PBMCs. The CDR3 protein is CASTSTGFYGYTF. The DNA for the CDR3 is TGTGCCAGCACCTCGACAGGTTTCTATGGCTACACCTTC.